The T cell receptor beta chain described here comes from a study of shared clonotypes between healthy human individuals. On this clone itself: Its antigen remains unknown.

Study outcomes and limitations: The naive CD4 repertoires of several donors were compared, and 5% to 6.5% of clonotypes were shared. Incomplete sequencing of sorted subsets was indicated by rarefaction despite large depth.

Deletions cut 2 bases from V and 13 bases from J, with 11 bases between. Germline V gene data show CDR1 as MDHEN and CDR2 as SYDVKM. The CDR3 contains 12 residues. Assay: immunoSEQ multiplex PCR; the TCRdb copy retains only in-frame clones and omits some. The sample includes 600,000 to 700,000 clones, around 73% seen only once; the top ten take roughly 2%. Sequenced material: memory CD4+ T cells sorted from blood. The subset denotes: CD45RA-negative fraction. The chain is built from TRBV28 and TRBJ1-4; D not certain. The sequence came from a woman under 40 in good health. The CDR3 reads CASSLPVGGLFF. DNA of the CDR3: TGTGCCAGCAGTTTACCTGTGGGAGGACTGTTTTTT.